This T cell receptor (beta chain) was observed in a study of blood T cell repertoires in COVID-19. Study background: COVID-19 samples collected from the United States, Italy and Spain covered acute and convalescent phases. Sample material is recorded as cDNA or gDNA derived from T cells, B-cell-depleted T cells, or PBMCs.

In the original analysis: It was from reference gene primer amplification that nucleated cell counts were estimated. Clones were read by immunoSEQ multiplex PCR, and TCRdb kept only the in-frame ones, dropping some. D and trimming were read from the DNA, whereas the V and J calls and clone size are those reported in that table. In the table there are about 150,000 clones, about 84% of which are singletons. There are 15 residues in the CDR3. Deletions cut 0 bases from V and 0 bases from J, with 7 bases between. The germline CDR1 and CDR2 sequences are SGHNT and YYREEE (reference sequence). This receptor was obtained from a man in his 60s with active or convalescent COVID-19. The chain links TRBV5-4 to TRBJ2-1; D is uncertain. What was sequenced was peripheral blood. In DNA form, the CDR3 reads TGTGCCAGCAGCTTGGTGGCTGGCTCCTACAATGAGCAGTTCTTC. It yields the protein CASSLVAGSYNEQFF.